The present T cell receptor beta chain was sequenced within a study of cytomegalovirus exposure and HLA in healthy donors. Study information: The 120 validation repertoires, a later analysis reported, used the same platform as the 550 to 700 repertoires from the first cohort.

With regard to this clone: The sample has other DNA sequences that encode this CDR3 too.

CDR3 length equals 13 residues. The V gene end was trimmed by 0 bases and the J gene end by 4 bases; junction bases not matched to a gene: 0. Germline V gene data show CDR1 as GTSNPN and CDR2 as SVGIG (reference sequence). Sequencing was performed with immunoSEQ multiplex PCR; in TCRdb, only in-frame clones are kept and a portion is missing. The data show fewer than 120,000 clones, around nine tenths seen once. V and J are TRBV30 and TRBJ1-5, with TRBD1 identical over 7 bases. The receptor was derived from a woman in her thirties in good health and CMV-seropositive. The sample consisted of PBMCs. This CDR3 is CAWSVQGNQPQHF. The CDR3, as DNA: TGTGCCTGGAGTGTACAGGGGAATCAGCCCCAGCATTTT.